Each of the 20 T cell receptor beta chains below was sequenced from the same sample in a study of cytomegalovirus exposure and HLA in healthy donors (dated by TCRdb to about 2017). Library preparation employed the immunoSEQ multiplex PCR assay. The multiplex PCR relied on a mix of 60 forward primers for TCR Vbeta segments and 13 reverse primers for TCR Jbeta segments. TCRdb limited this immuneACCESS table to in-frame rearrangements with V and J called. A share of clones is missing; checked studies link under half to unresolved V genes, and the rest is unexplained. This sample lists 100,000 or so clones; around 78% were detected once. In total, the top ten clones hold about 4.5% of the sample. Sequencing was carried out using PBMCs. The receptors stem from a woman between 40 and 50 years old in good health and CMV-seropositive.

V usage is TRBV4-1 and J usage is TRBJ2-1, with 9 bases identical to TRBD1. CDR3 length: 16 residues. Germline V gene data show CDR1 as MGHRA and CDR2 as YSYEKL. Trimming cost V 4 bases and J 4 bases; bases outside gene matches: 8. The CDR3 spells CASSRPGTGLYNEQFF. The CDR3 nucleotides read TGCGCCAGCAGCCGCCCCGGGACAGGGCTATACAATGAGCAGTTCTTC.

This clone has only one observation. The V and J genes are TRBV28 and TRBJ1-6, with 8 bases matching TRBD1. Germline V gene data show CDR1 as MDHEN and CDR2 as SYDVKM. The V segment lost 1 base and the J segment 7 bases; nucleotides outside the gene matches: 3. CDR3 size: 15 residues. CDR3 nucleotide sequence: TGTGCCAGCAGTTTATCCCAGGGGGCAAATTCACCCCTCCACTTT. Translating it yields CASSLSQGANSPLHF.

J is TRBJ2-5 and V is TRBV7-2, with D perhaps matching TRBD2 (5 bases). The CDR3 has 13 residues. From germline, CDR1 is SGHTA and CDR2 FQGNSA. V lost 2 bases, J lost 3 bases, and 7 bases lay in between. In nucleotides, the CDR3 is TGTGCCAGCAGCTTAATCGGGGAAGAGACCCAGTACTTC. It translates to CASSLIGEETQYF.

The chain combines TRBV7-9 with TRBJ2-2; 12 nucleotides match TRBD2. CDR3 length equals 16 residues. Germline CDR1 is SEHNR and CDR2 is FQNEAQ (reference sequence). The junction had 7 bases not matched to a gene; V was cut back by 6 bases and J by 5 bases. The CDR3 region has the DNA TGTGCCAGCAGGGCGACTAGCGGGAGACGGACCGGGGAGCTGTTTTTT. Translating it yields CASRATSGRRTGELFF.

This clone occurred a few times. J is TRBJ2-3 and V is TRBV6-5; TRBD2 aligns across 9 bases. CDR3 length: 14 amino acids. Germline-derived CDR1 and CDR2 are MNHEY and SVGAGI. Trimming removed 7 bases from V and 4 bases from J; junction bases left unmatched: 6. The CDR3 DNA reads as TGTGCCAGCAACGTTGGGACTAGCCCAGATACGCAGTATTTT. Translating it yields CASNVGTSPDTQYF.

This chain connects TRBV15 to TRBJ2-5, with 7 nucleotides matching TRBD2. CDR3 length: 17 amino acids. Trimming at V came to 0 bases and at J to 2 bases, leaving 9 bases not matched to a gene. Germline CDR1 reads LNHNV; CDR2 reads YYDKDF (reference sequence). The CDR3 DNA reads TGTGCCACCAGCAGAGATTGGCTAGCGGCCTCTCAAGAGACCCAGTACTTC. It specifies CATSRDWLAASQETQYF.

This chain links TRBV27 with TRBJ2-1; 13 nucleotides line up with TRBD2. Germline trimming cut 2 bases from V and 0 bases from J; bases unmatched to any gene: 16. CDR1 is MNHEY and CDR2 is SMNVEV in the germline V gene (reference sequence). The CDR3 has 22 amino acids. CDR3 amino acids: CASSLLIPTGLAGVSSYNEQFF. CDR3 DNA sequence: TGTGCCAGCAGTTTACTGATCCCCACCGGACTAGCGGGAGTCAGCTCCTACAATGAGCAGTTCTTC.

The V gene is TRBV11-2, the J gene TRBJ2-1, with 13 bases aligning to TRBD2. Per the germline V gene, CDR1 is SGHAT and CDR2 is FQNNGV. With 5 bases clipped from V and 8 bases from J, the junction kept 6 bases outside the gene matches. This CDR3 is 15 amino acids long. The CDR3 loop is CASSPGTSGIYEQFF. The CDR3 bases are TGTGCCAGCAGCCCGGGGACTAGCGGGATTTATGAGCAGTTCTTC.

For the CDR3, the DNA is TGTGCCAGCAGTTTGGCGGGAGAGCAGTACAATGAGCAGTTCTTC. Residues: CASSLAGEQYNEQFF. This sequence joins TRBV6-5 and TRBJ2-1; 7 bases fit TRBD2. Germline trimming cut 4 bases from V and 4 bases from J; bases unmatched to any gene: 7. Germline CDR1 MNHEY, CDR2 SVGAGI. The CDR3 spans 15 residues.

This clone was seen just once. The chain links TRBV18 to TRBJ2-1; D possibly corresponds to TRBD2 (6 bases). CDR3 length: 15 amino acids. Trimming removed 5 bases from V and 4 bases from J, with 15 bases in between. CDR1 and CDR2 from the germline V gene are KGHSH and LQKENI. The CDR3 reads CASSKRGVGYNEQFF. As DNA, the CDR3 is TGTGCCAGCTCAAAGCGCGGGGTAGGGTACAATGAGCAGTTCTTC.

This chain links TRBV30 with TRBJ2-3; maybe TRBD1 (6 bases). The CDR3 length is 16 residues. CDR1 and CDR2 from the germline V gene are GTSNPN and SVGIG (reference sequence). Trimming took off 2 bases at V and 5 bases at J, with 20 bases between the two ends. The DNA of the CDR3 is TGTGCCTGGAGTCCCCCGGGACACCCCCGTAGAGATACGCAGTATTTT. Amino acid sequence: CAWSPPGHPRRDTQYF.

The rearrangement uses TRBV4-1 and TRBJ2-7; tentatively, D is TRBD1 (6 bases). Trimming pared 0 bases from V and 6 bases from J, leaving 12 bases between. The CDR3 length is 14 residues. Germline values: CDR1 MGHRA, CDR2 YSYEKL. As DNA, the CDR3 is TGCGCCAGCAGCCAAGATTCAAGAGGGGGCGAGCAGTACTTC. Its protein is CASSQDSRGGEQYF.

The chain joins TRBV7-2 to TRBJ2-5; 7 positions agree with TRBD1. This CDR3 is built from 15 residues. V shed 1 base, J shed 5 bases, and the junction held 7 bases outside the gene matches. In germline, CDR1 is SGHTA, CDR2 FQGNSA. The CDR3 DNA reads as TGTGCCAGCAGCTTAGGCAACAGGGGTGGGGAGACCCAGTACTTC. The encoded protein is CASSLGNRGGETQYF.

The CDR3 region has the DNA TGTGCCAGCAGTTTCCTAACTAGCGGACTGAGCTACGAGCAGTACTTC. It is translated as CASSFLTSGLSYEQYF. The gene calls are TRBV27 and TRBJ2-7; 8 positions match TRBD2. V was pared by 3 bases and J by 3 bases, with 10 bases of the junction left unmatched. This CDR3 region has 16 residues. From germline, CDR1 is MNHEY and CDR2 SMNVEV (reference sequence).

The chain links TRBV5-4 to TRBJ2-1, with 7 bases matching TRBD2. The CDR3 extends over 16 amino acids. V gave up 4 bases and J gave up 1 base; unmatched junction bases: 8. CDR1 SGHNT and CDR2 YYREEE come from the germline V gene (reference sequence). The CDR3 sequence is CASSDLGGVSYNEQFF. CDR3 coding DNA: TGTGCCAGCAGCGACCTGGGGGGGGTTTCCTACAATGAGCAGTTCTTC. Filled out from reference TRBV5-4 and TRBJ2-1, the complete variable domain reads ETGVTQSPTHLIKTRGQQVTLRCSSQSGHNTVSWYQQALGQGPQFIFQYYREEENGRGNFPPRFSGLQFPNYSSELNVNALELDDSALYLCASSDLGGVSYNEQFFGPGTRLTVL.

The J gene is TRBJ1-2, the V gene TRBV9; a weak D match, TRBD1 (6 bases). From germline, CDR1 is SGDLS and CDR2 YYNGEE. V lost 5 bases and J lost 2, with 10 bases in between. The CDR3 sequence is 13 residues long. This chain's CDR3 is CASRGGQNYGYTF. DNA for the CDR3: TGTGCCAGCAGGGGGGGGCAAAACTATGGCTACACCTTC. Looking up the rest from reference TRBV9 and TRBJ1-2 gives the full variable domain: DSGVTQTPKHLITATGQRVTLRCSPRSGDLSVYWYQQSLDQGLQFLIQYYNGEERAKGNILERFSAQQFPDLHSELNLSSLELGDSALYFCASRGGQNYGYTFGSGTRLTVV.

The gene calls are TRBV2 and TRBJ1-1, with D uncertain. Trimming took 2 bases from V and 5 from J, leaving 9 bases between them. The CDR3 spans 13 residues. Looked up from germline, CDR1 is SNHLY and CDR2 is FYNNEI. This CDR3 is CASSEKRRTEAFF. CDR3 nucleotides: TGTGCCAGCAGTGAAAAACGGAGGACTGAAGCTTTCTTT.

V is TRBV19 and J is TRBJ2-3; D is perhaps TRBD1 (5 bases). CDR3 length: 16 amino acids. From germline, CDR1 is LNHDA and CDR2 SQIVND (reference sequence). Trimming shortened V by 7 bases and J by 3 bases, and 20 bases separated the two germline ends. As DNA, the CDR3 is TGTGCCAGTACCCGTGGGGTGGGCCAGGGAACAGATACGCAGTATTTT. It encodes CASTRGVGQGTDTQYF.

The J gene is TRBJ2-1, the V gene TRBV6-5, with a possible D match to TRBD1 (6 bases). CDR3 length: 13 residues. From germline, CDR1 is MNHEY and CDR2 SVGAGI. Trimming cost V 5 bases and J 6 bases, with 11 bases left between them. CDR3 DNA sequence: TGTGCCAGCAGTAGGGGGATCGGCAATGAGCAGTTCTTC. Translation gives CASSRGIGNEQFF.

In this sample, this clone turned up a few times. The V gene is TRBV7-3, the J gene TRBJ1-1; D might be TRBD1 (6 bases). V dropped 2 bases and J dropped 3 bases, with 7 bases sitting between them. Germline lookup yields CDR1 SGHTA and CDR2 FQGTGA. This CDR3 has 13 residues. Written as DNA, the CDR3 is TGTGCCAGCAGCTTATACAGGGACACTGAAGCTTTCTTT. Its translation is CASSLYRDTEAFF.